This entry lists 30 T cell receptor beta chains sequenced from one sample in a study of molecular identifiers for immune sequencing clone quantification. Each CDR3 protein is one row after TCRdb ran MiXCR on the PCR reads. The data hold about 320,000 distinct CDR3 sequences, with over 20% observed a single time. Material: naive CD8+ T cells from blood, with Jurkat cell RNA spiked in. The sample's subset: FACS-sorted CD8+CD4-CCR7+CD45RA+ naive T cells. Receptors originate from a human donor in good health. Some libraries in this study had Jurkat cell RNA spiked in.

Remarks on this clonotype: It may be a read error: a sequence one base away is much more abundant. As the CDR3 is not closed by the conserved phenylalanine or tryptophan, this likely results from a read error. CDR3 nucleotide sequence: TGTGCCAGCAGCCCCACCAGGGAATGGGGAACTGAAGCTTTCCTT. Translating gives CASSPTREWGTEAFL. This rearrangement joins TRBV7-9 to TRBJ1-1, with D possibly matching TRBD1 (5 bases). The CDR3 spans 15 residues. Germline V gene lookup returns CDR1 SEHNR and CDR2 FQNEAQ (reference sequence). V was trimmed by 5 bases and J by 5 bases, leaving 18 bases between them.

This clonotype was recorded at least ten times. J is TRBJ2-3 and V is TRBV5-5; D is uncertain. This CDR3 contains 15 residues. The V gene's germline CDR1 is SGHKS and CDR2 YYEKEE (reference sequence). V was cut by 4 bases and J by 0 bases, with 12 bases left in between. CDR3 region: CASSPEPSSTDTQYF. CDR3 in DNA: TGTGCCAGCAGCCCTGAGCCATCTAGCACAGATACGCAGTATTTT.

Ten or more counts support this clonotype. The CDR3 DNA reads as TGTGCCAGCGGGAAAGGGACAACCCCGAACACTGAAGCTTTCTTT. This translates into CASGKGTTPNTEAFF. V and J are TRBV27 and TRBJ1-1; perhaps TRBD1 as D (6 bases). This CDR3 spans 15 amino acids. CDR1 is MNHEY and CDR2 is SMNVEV in the germline V gene (reference sequence). Trimming removed 8 bases from V and 1 base from J, with 17 bases in between.

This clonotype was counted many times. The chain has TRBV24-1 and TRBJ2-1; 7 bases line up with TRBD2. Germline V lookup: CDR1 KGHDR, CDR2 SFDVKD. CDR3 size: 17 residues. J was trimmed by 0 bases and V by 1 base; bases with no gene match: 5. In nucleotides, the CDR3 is TGTGCCACCAGTGATTTCTCTAGCGGCAGCTCCTACAATGAGCAGTTCTTC. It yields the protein CATSDFSSGSSYNEQFF.

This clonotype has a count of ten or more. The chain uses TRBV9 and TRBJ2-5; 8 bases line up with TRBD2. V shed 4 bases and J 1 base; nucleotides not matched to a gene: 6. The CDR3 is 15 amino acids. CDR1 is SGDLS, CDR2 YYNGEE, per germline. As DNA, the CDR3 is TGTGCCAGCAGCTCCAGGACTAGCAGCCAAGAGACCCAGTACTTC. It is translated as CASSSRTSSQETQYF.

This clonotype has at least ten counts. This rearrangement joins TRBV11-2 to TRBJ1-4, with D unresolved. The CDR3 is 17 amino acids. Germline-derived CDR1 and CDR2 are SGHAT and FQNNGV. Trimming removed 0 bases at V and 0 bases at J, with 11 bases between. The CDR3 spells CASSLEGREATNEKLFF. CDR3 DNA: TGTGCCAGCAGCTTAGAAGGCCGGGAGGCAACTAATGAAAAACTGTTTTTT.

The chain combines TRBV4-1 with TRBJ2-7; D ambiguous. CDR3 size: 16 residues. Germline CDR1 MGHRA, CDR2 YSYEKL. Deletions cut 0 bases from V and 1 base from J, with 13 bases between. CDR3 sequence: CASSQDFLVESYEQYF. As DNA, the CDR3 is TGCGCCAGCAGCCAAGACTTCCTTGTGGAGTCCTACGAGCAGTACTTC.

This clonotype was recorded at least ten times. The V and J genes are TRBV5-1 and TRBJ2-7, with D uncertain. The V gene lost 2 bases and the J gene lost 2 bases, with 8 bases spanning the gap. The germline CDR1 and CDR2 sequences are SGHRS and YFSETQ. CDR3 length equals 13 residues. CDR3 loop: CASSFDITYEQYF. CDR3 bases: TGCGCCAGCAGCTTCGACATCACCTACGAGCAGTACTTC. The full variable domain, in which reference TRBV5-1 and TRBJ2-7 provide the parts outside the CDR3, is KAGVTQTPRYLIKTRGQQVTLSCSPISGHRSVSWYQQTPGQGLQFLFEYFSETQRNKGNFPGRFSGRQFSNSRSEMNVSTLELGDSALYLCASSFDITYEQYFGPGTRLTVT.

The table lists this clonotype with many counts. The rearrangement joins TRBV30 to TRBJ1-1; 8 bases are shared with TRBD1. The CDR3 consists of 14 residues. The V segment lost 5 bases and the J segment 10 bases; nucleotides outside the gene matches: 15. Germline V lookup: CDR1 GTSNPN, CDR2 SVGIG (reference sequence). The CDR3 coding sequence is TGTGCCTGGGACCAGGACAGGGCCCTAATGGGAGCTTTCTTT. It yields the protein CAWDQDRALMGAFF.

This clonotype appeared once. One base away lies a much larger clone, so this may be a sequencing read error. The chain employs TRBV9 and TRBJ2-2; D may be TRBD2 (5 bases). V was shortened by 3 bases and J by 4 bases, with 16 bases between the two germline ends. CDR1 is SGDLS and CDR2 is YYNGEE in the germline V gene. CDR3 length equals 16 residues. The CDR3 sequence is CASSAISGSTTGELFF. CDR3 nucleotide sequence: TGTGCCAGCAGCGCAATCAGCGGCAGTACCACCGGGGAGCTGTTTTTT.

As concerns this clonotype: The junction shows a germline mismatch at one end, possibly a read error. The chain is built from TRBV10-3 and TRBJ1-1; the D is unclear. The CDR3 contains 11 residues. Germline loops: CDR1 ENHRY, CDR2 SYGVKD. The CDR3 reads CAISDNTEALF. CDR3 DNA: TGTGCCATCAGTGATAACACTGAAGCTCTCTTT.

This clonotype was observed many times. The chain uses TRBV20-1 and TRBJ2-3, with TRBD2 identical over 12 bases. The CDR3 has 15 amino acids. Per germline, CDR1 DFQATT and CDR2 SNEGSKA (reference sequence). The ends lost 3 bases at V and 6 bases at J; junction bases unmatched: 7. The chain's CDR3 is CSASFLAGGHDTQYF. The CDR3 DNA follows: TGCAGTGCTAGTTTTCTAGCGGGGGGGCACGATACGCAGTATTTT.

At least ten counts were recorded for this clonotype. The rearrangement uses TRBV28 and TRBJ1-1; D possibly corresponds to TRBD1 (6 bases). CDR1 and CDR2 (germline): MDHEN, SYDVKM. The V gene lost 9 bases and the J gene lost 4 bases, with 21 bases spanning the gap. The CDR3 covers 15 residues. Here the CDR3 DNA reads TGTGCCAGTACAAGCGCATCGGGGGGCTTCACTGAAGCTTTCTTT. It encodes CASTSASGGFTEAFF.

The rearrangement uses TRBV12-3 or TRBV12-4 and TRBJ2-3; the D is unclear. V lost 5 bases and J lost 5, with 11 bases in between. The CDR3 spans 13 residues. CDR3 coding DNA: TGTGCCAGCAGTCCGACACGCCAAGATACGCAGTATTTT. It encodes CASSPTRQDTQYF.

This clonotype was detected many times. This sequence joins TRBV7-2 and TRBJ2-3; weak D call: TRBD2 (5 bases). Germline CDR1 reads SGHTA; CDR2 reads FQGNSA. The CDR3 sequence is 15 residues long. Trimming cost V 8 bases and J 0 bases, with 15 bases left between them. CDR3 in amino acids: CASVFLRGSTDTQYF. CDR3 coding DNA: TGTGCCAGCGTGTTCCTCCGGGGTAGCACAGATACGCAGTATTTT.

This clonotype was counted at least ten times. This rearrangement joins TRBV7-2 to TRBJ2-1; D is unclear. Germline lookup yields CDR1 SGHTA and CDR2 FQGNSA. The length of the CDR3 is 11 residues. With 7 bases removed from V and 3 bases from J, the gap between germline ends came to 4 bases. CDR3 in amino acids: CASTSYNEQFF. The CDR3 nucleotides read TGTGCCAGCACAAGCTACAATGAGCAGTTCTTC.

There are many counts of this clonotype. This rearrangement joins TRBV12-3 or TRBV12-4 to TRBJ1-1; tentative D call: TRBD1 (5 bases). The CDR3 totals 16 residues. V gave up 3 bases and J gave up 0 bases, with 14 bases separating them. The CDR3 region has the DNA TGTGCCAGCAGTTTGCTGGGGGTCGGGATGAACACTGAAGCTTTCTTT. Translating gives CASSLLGVGMNTEAFF.

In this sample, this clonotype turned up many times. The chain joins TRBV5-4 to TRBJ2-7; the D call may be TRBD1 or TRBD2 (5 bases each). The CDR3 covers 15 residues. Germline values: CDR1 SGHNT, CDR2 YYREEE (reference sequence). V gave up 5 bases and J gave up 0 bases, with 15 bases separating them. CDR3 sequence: CASSPTGRGSYEQYF. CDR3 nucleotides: TGTGCCAGCAGTCCAACGGGACGCGGCTCCTACGAGCAGTACTTC.

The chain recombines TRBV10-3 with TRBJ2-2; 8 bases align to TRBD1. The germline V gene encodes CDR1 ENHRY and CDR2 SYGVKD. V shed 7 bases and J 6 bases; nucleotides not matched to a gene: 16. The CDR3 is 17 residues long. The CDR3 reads CAIIWQGALNLPGELFF. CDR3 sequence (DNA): TGTGCCATCATCTGGCAGGGGGCGCTTAATCTCCCCGGGGAGCTGTTTTTT.

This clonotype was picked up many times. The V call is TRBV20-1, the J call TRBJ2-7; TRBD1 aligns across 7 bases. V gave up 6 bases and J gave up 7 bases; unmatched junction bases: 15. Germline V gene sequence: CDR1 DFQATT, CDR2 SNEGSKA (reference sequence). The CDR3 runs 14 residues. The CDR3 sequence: CSAPTGNNSWEQYF. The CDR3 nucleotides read TGCAGTGCGCCGACAGGGAATAACTCCTGGGAGCAGTACTTC.

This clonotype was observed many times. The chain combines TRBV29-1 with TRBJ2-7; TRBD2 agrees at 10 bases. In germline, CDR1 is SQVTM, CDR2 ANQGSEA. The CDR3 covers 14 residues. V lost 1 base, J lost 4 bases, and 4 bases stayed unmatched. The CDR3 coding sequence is TGCAGCGTTGAAGGTAGCGGGAGGAGTTACGAGCAGTACTTC. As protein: CSVEGSGRSYEQYF.

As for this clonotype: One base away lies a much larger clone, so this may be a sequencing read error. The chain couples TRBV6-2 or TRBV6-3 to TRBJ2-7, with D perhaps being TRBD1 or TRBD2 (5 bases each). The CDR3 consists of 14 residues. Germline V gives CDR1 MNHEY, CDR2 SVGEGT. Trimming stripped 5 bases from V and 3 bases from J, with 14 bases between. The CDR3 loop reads CASSTDWDDYEQYF. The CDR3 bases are TGTGCCAGCAGTACCGACTGGGACGACTACGAGCAGTACTTC.

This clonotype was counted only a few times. CDR3 sequence (DNA): TGTGCCAGCATGCAGACAGGTGCTGGAAACACCATATATTTT. Its translation: CASMQTGAGNTIYF. The rearrangement uses TRBV5-6 and TRBJ1-3; weak D call: TRBD1 (6 bases). CDR1 is SGHDT and CDR2 is YYEEEE in the germline V gene. The V end lost 6 bases, the J end lost 2 bases, and 12 bases lay between the germline ends. The CDR3 contains 14 residues.

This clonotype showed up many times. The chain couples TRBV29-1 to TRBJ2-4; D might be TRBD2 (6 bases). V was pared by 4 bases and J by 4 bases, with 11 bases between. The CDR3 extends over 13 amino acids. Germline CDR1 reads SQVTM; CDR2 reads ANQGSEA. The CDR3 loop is CSVVATRKNIQYF. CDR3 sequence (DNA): TGCAGCGTTGTAGCGACTAGGAAAAACATTCAGTACTTC.

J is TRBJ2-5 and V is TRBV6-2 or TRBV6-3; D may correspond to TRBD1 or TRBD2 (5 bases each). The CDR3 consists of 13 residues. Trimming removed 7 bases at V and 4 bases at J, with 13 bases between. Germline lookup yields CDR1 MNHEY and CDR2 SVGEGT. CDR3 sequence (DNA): TGTGCCAGCAACAGGAGGATGGTAGAGACCCAGTACTTC. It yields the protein CASNRRMVETQYF.

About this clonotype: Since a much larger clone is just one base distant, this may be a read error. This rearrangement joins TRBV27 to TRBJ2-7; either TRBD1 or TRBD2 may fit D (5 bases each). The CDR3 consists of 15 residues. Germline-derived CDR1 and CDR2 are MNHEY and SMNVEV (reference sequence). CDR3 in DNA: TGTGCCAGCAGTTTAACGGCAGGGAGCTCCTACGTGCAGTACTTC. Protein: CASSLTAGSSYVQYF.

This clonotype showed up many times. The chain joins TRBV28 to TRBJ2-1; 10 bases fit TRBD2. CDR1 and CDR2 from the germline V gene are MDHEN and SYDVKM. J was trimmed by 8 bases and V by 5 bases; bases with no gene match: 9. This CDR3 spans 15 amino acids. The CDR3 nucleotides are TGTGCCAGCAGTGCTCCCCTAGCGGGAGTGTATGAGCAGTTCTTC. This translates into CASSAPLAGVYEQFF.

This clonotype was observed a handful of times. The CDR3 region has the DNA TGCGCCAGCAGCCCCGAAAGTGCGAATACGCAGTATTTT. It yields the protein CASSPESANTQYF. The genes are TRBV5-1 and TRBJ2-3; the D is unclear. Germline V gene sequence: CDR1 SGHRS, CDR2 YFSETQ. Trimming pared 4 bases from V and 7 bases from J, leaving 13 bases between. The CDR3 totals 13 residues.

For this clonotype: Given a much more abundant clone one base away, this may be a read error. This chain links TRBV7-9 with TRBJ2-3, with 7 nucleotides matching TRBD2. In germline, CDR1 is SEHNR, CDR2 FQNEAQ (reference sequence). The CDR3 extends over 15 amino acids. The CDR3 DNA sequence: TGTGCCAGCAGCCCTACTAGCGCCCACACAGGTACGCAGTATTTT. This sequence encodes CASSPTSAHTGTQYF.

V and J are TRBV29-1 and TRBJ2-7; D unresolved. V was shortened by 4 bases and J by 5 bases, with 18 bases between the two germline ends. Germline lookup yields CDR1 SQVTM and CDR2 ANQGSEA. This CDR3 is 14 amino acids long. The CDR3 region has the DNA TGCAGCGTTGCGACTGATTTACAAGGCCACGAGCAGTACTTC. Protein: CSVATDLQGHEQYF.